This T cell receptor beta chain was recovered during a study of blood T cell repertoires in COVID-19. Study in general: From T cells, B-cell-depleted T cells, or PBMCs came the material, which was cDNA or gDNA.

In terms of age and location, participants ranged from roughly 18 to 95 years and lived in 24 US areas. Assay: immunoSEQ multiplex PCR; the TCRdb copy retains only in-frame clones and omits some. The sample consists of around 450,000 clones, about nine tenths of them appearing once. Germline lookup yields CDR1 SNHLY and CDR2 FYNNEI. The CDR3 extends over 14 amino acids. Trimming removed 3 bases from V and 2 bases from J, with 10 bases in between. This TCR came from a woman aged 18-35 years who had recovered from COVID-19. The chain joins TRBV2 to TRBJ2-5, with D tentatively TRBD1 (6 bases). Sequencing was done on a sample of PBMCs or T cells enriched from blood (not recorded which). CDR3 protein: CASSDWGRQETQYF. The CDR3 DNA sequence: TGTGCCAGCAGTGACTGGGGGCGGCAAGAGACCCAGTACTTC.